This TCR beta chain was documented in a study of human T cells and chemical hapten exposure. This clonotype has more than one count but fewer than ten. TCRdb itself ran the RACE reads through MiXCR, one entry per CDR3 protein. The sample lists tens of thousands of distinct CDR3 sequences, 10% seen once, with 6.5% to 8.5% in the top ten. The time point was: patch test 2, 6 weeks after DPC sensitization. Treatment denoted: therapeutic diphenylcyclopropenone sensitization with weekly scalp DPC. The CDR3 length is 14 residues. CDR1 and CDR2 from the germline V gene are SGHRS and YFSETQ. Trimming cost V 0 bases and J 5 bases, with 9 bases left between them.

The receptor comes from a woman aged 45-65 years with alopecia areata. Some clones in this sample may be carry-over from other donors' samples. This sequence joins TRBV5-1 and TRBJ2-1, with D possibly TRBD1 on 5 matching bases. The starting material was whole blood, obtained in connection with sensitization to the hapten diphenylcyclopropenone (DPC). The CDR3 DNA reads TGCGCCAGCAGCTTGGGCCCAGGGAACAATGAGCAGTTCTTC. Translation gives CASSLGPGNNEQFF.